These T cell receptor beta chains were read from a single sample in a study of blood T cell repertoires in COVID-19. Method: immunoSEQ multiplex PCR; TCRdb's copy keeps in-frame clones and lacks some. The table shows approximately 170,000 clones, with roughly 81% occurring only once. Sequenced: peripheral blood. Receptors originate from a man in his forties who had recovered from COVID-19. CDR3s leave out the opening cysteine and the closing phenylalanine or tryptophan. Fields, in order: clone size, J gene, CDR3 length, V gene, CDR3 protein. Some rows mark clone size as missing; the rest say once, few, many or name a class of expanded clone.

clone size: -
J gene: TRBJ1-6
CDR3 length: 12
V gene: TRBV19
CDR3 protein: ASSSDRVNSPLH

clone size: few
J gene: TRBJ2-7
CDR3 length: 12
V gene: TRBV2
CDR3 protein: ASSPGTGFYEQY

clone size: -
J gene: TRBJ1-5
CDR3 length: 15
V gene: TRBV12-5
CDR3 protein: ASGLPGQGAIGQPQH

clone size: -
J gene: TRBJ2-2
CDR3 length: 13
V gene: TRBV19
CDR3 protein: ASSSPRDRAGELF

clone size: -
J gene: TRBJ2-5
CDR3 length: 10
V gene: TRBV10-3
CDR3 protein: ATGLAEETQY

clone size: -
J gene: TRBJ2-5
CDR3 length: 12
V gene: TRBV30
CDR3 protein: AFELAGRQETQY

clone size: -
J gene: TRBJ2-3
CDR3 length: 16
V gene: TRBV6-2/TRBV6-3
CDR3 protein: ASSKPRLAGGPTDTQY

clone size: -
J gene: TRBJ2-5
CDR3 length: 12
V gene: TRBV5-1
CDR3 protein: ASSLSGGIETQY

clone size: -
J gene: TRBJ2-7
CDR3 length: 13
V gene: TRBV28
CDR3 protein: ASSPAGGLTYEQY

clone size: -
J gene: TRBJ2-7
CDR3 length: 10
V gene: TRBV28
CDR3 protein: ASSLQRYEQY

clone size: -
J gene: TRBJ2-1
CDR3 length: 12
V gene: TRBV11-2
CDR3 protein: ASSSSGAYNEQF

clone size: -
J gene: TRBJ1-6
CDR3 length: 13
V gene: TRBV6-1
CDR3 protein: ASSEGGQGVSPLH

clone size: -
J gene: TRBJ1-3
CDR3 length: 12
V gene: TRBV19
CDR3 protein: ASSMREGGNTIY

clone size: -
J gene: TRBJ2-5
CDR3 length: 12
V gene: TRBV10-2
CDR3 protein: ASAGTSGPETQY

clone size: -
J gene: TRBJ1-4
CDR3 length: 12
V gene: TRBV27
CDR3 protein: ASSKPGYNEKLF

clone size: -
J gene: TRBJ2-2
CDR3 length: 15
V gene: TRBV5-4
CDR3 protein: ASSHRTSGVRTGELF

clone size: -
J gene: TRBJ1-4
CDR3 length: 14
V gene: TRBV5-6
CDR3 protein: ASSLNSPFAGEKLF

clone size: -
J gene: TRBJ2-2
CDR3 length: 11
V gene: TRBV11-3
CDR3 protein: ASSLARIGELF

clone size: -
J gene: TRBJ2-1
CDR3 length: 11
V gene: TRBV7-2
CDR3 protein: ASSLTSLDEQF

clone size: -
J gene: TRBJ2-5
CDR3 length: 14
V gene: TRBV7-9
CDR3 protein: ASSTVAGGDQETQY

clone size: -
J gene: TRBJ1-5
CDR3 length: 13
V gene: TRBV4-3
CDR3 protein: ASSQGTGRNQPQH

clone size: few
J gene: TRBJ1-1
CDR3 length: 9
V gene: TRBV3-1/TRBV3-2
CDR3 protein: ASSRESEAF

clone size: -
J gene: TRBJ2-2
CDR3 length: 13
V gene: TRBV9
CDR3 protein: ASGAGTPNTGELF

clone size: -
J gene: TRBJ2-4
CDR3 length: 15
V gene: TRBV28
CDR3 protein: ASISRRESFDKNIQY

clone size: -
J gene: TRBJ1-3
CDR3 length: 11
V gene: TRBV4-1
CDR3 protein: ASSNGQGNTIY

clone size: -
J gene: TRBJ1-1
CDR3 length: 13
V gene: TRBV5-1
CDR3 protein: ASSLQGQMNTEAF

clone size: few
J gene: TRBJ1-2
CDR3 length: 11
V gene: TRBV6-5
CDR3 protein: ASRWTGSNGYT

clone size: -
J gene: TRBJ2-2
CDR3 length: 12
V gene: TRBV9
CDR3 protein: ASSVQGDTGELF

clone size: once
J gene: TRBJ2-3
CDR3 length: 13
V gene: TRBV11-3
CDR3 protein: ASSSSAGAVAGQY